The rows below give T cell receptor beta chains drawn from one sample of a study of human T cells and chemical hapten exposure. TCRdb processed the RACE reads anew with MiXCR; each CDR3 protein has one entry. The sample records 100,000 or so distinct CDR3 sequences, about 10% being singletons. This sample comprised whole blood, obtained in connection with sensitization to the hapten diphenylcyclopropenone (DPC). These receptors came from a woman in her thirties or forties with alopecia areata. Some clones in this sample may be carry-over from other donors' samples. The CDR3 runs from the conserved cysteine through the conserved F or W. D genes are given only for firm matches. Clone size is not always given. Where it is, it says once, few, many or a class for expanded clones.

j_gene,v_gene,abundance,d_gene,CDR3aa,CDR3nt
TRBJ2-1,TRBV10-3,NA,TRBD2,CAIRLAGGEAGYNEQFF,TGTGCCATCAGGTTAGCGGGAGGCGAAGCTGGCTACAATGAGCAGTTCTTC
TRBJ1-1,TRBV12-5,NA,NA,CASGLNGNTEAFF,TGTGCTAGTGGTTTGAACGGGAACACTGAAGCTTTCTTT
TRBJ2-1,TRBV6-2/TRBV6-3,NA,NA,CASSLAIEQFF,TGTGCCAGCAGCCTAGCGATTGAGCAGTTCTTC
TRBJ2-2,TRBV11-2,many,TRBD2,CASSLVAGLVSGELFF,TGTGCCAGCAGCTTAGTAGCGGGACTAGTGTCCGGGGAGCTGTTTTTT
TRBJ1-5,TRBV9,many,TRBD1,CASSVGTGGQPQHF,TGTGCCAGCAGCGTTGGGACAGGGGGCCAGCCCCAGCATTTT
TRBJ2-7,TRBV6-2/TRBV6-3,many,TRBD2,CASSPGLAGRARSYEQYF,TGTGCCAGCAGTCCGGGACTAGCGGGCAGAGCTCGCTCCTACGAGCAGTACTTC
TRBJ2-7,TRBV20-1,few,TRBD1,CSARERTGMRSSYEQYF,TGCAGTGCTAGGGAGCGGACAGGCATGAGGAGCTCCTACGAGCAGTACTTC
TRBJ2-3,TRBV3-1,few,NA,CASSRRALGPGDTQYF,TGTGCCAGCAGCCGGAGGGCTTTGGGCCCCGGGGATACGCAGTATTTT
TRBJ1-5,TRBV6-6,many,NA,CASGVNSNQPQHF,TGTGCCAGTGGGGTGAATAGCAATCAGCCCCAGCATTTT
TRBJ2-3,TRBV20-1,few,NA,CSASPGTDTQYF,TGCAGTGCTAGTCCAGGCACAGATACGCAGTATTTT
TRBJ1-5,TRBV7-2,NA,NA,CASSSGQGNFNQPQHF,TGTGCCAGCAGCTCTGGGCAGGGGAATTTCAATCAGCCCCAGCATTTT
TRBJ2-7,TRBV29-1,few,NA,CSVDIPGEQYF,TGCAGCGTTGATATCCCCGGCGAGCAGTACTTC
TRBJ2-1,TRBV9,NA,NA,CASSVARGEGLNEQFF,TGTGCCAGCAGCGTAGCTAGGGGGGAGGGCCTCAATGAGCAGTTCTTC
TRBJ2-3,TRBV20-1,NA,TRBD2,CSASEGLAQDTQYF,TGCAGTGCTAGCGAGGGACTAGCCCAGGATACGCAGTATTTT
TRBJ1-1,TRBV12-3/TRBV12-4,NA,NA,CASSTIQGQAHTEAFF,TGTGCCAGCAGTACTATACAGGGCCAGGCACACACTGAAGCTTTCTTT
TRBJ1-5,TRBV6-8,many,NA,CASSPWLPHF,TGTGCCAGCAGTCCTTGGCTCCCACATTTT
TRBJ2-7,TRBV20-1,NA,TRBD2,CSAQREITYEQYF,TGCAGTGCTCAGCGGGAGATTACCTACGAGCAGTACTTC
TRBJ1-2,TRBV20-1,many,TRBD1,CSARTGGSYGYTF,TGCAGTGCTAGAACAGGGGGCAGCTATGGCTACACCTTC
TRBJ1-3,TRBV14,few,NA,CASSLQLGTAGNTIYF,TGTGCCAGCAGCCTTCAACTCGGGACCGCCGGAAACACCATATATTTT
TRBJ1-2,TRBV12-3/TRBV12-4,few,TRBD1,CASSLFRQGKGYTF,TGTGCCAGCAGTTTATTTCGACAGGGGAAGGGCTACACCTTC
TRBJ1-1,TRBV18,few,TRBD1,CASSRQGPGTEAFF,TGTGCCAGCTCGCGACAGGGGCCGGGTACTGAAGCTTTCTTT
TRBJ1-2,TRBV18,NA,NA,CASSPPRQLYGYTF,TGTGCCAGCTCACCACCGAGGCAGCTCTATGGCTACACCTTC